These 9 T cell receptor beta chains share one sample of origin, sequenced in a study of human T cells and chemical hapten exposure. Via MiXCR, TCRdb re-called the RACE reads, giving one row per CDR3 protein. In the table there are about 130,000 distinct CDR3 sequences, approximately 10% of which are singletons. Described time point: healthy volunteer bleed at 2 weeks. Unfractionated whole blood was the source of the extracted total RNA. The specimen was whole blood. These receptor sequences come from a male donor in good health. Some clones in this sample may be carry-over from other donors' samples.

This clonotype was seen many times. CDR3 bases: TGTGCCAGCAGCGTTGGTAGCAGAAATCACTATGGCTACACCTTC. This encodes CASSVGSRNHYGYTF. The chain has TRBV9 and TRBJ1-2; D call uncertain. V dropped 2 bases and J dropped 3 bases, with 14 bases sitting between them. The CDR3 has 15 residues. Germline values: CDR1 SGDLS, CDR2 YYNGEE.

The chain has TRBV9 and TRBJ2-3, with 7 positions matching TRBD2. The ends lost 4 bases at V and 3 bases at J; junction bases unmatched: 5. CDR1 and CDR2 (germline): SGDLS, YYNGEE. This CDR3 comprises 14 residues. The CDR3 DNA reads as TGTGCCAGCAGCAATCGGACTAGGACAGATACGCAGTATTTT. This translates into CASSNRTRTDTQYF.

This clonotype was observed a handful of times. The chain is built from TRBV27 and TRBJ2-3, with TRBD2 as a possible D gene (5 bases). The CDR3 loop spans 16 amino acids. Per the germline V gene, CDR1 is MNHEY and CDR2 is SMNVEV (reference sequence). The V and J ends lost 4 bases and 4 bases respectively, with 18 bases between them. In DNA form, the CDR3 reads TGTGCCAGCAGTTCCAAACTTTGGGCCGGGGCAGATACGCAGTATTTT. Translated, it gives CASSSKLWAGADTQYF.

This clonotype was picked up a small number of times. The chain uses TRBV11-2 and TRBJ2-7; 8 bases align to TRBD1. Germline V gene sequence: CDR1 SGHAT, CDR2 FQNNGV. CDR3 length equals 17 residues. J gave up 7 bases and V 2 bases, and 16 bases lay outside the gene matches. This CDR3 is CASSLTPVAGGSREQYF. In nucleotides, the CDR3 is TGTGCCAGCAGCTTAACCCCCGTGGCAGGGGGCAGTAGGGAGCAGTACTTC.

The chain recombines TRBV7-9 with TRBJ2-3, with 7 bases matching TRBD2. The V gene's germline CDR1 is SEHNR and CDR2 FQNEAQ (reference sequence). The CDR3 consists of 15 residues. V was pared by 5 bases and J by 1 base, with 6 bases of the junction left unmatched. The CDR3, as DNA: TGTGCCAGCAGCGCCCGGGGGGTTGGCACAGATACGCAGTATTTT. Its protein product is CASSARGVGTDTQYF.

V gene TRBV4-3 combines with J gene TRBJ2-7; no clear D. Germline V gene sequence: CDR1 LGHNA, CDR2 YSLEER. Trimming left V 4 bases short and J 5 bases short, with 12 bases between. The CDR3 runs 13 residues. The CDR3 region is CASSPKEGNEQYF. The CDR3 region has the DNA TGCGCCAGCAGCCCTAAAGAAGGGAACGAGCAGTACTTC.

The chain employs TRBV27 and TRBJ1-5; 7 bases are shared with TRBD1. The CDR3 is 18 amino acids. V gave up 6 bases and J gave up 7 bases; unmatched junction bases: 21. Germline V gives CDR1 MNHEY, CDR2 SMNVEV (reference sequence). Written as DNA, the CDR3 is TGTGCCAGCAGCCAAATACTCCCAGCCACAGGGGCGACACAGCCCCAGCATTTT. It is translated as CASSQILPATGATQPQHF.

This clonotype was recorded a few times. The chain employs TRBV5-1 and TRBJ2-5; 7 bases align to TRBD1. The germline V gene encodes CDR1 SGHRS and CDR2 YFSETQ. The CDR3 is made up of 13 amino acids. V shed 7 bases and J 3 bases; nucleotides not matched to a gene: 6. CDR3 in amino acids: CASLGQQKETQYF. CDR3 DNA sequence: TGCGCCAGCTTGGGACAGCAGAAAGAGACCCAGTACTTC.

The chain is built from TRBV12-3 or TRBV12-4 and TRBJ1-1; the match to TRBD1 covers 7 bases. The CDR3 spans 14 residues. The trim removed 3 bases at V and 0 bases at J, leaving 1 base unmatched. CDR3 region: CASSFGQVNTEAFF. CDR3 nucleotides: TGTGCCAGCAGTTTTGGACAGGTGAACACTGAAGCTTTCTTT.